The T cell receptor (beta chain) under discussion was sequenced for a study of Graves' ophthalmopathy and Graves' hyperthyroidism. General study points: Both an approximately 70% sensitivity and a 72.22% specificity characterized the model's predictions of ophthalmopathy progression.

This clonotype was counted at least ten times. Its matching antigen is unknown. Exclusion applied to patients with other autoimmune diseases, uncontrolled infections, pregnancy or lactation. With 6 bases removed from V and 0 bases from J, the gap between germline ends came to 12 bases. The length of the CDR3 is 15 residues. Per the germline V gene, CDR1 is SGHDN and CDR2 is FVKESK. RNA transcripts were the source from which TCR beta CDR3 regions were amplified. Scientists carried out first-round RT-PCR using HTBI primers and then a second-round multiplex PCR. MiXCR, run by TCRdb on the multiplex PCR reads, gives a single entry per CDR3 protein. The sample has over a million distinct CDR3 sequences; less than 45% are singletons.

This sequence joins TRBV14 and TRBJ1-3, with a tentative D call TRBD1 (6 bases). This TCR came from an adult man with Graves' hyperthyroidism. The sample taken for sequencing was peripheral blood or thyroid tissue (not recorded which). The CDR3 region has the DNA TGTGCCAGCAGTCCCGGGACACACTCTGGAAACACCATATATTTT. Protein: CASSPGTHSGNTIYF.